The present T cell receptor (beta chain) was sequenced within a study of identical twins. Study-wide results and caveats: Abundant cord blood beta clonotypes carried fewer insertions; memory repertoires showed none. Sequences that were beta out-of-frame showed weaker excess twin sharing.

cDNA carried unique molecular identifiers, and a universal primer site was added by template switching. Each CDR3 protein is one row after TCRdb ran MiXCR on the 5' RACE reads. Here the sample spans about 530,000 distinct CDR3 sequences, roughly 15% being singletons. Comments on this clonotype: Its antigen is undetermined.

Germline V gene lookup returns CDR1 DFQATT and CDR2 SNEGSKA (reference sequence). The CDR3 is 11 residues long. V lost 8 bases and J lost 4, with 11 bases in between. In addition, the sample was reused for a study of yellow fever vaccine responses in identical twins. That source notes: Reportedly, the response of twins' T cells to the vaccine seemed partly convergent, partly personalized.

The genes are TRBV20-1 and TRBJ1-1; D call uncertain. The origin of this receptor is a woman in her late teens or twenties in good health. The sequenced sample was CD4+ T cells sorted from blood. The chain's CDR3 is CSYPRGTEAFF. DNA for the CDR3: TGCAGTTACCCCCGGGGCACTGAAGCTTTCTTT.